This T cell receptor beta chain was found in a study of shared clonotypes between healthy human individuals. Findings and caveats of the study: Rarefaction demonstrated incomplete sorted-subset sequencing despite large depth.

Note on this clone: The antigen is unknown.

Measured with immunoSEQ multiplex PCR; TCRdb has only the in-frame clones, and not every one. This sample carries over a million clones, 95% to 99% of them seen once, and the ten largest clones take about 0.45%. Naive CD4+ cells were CD45RA-selected; the remaining cells were memory. Trimming pared 5 bases from V and 2 bases from J, leaving 11 bases between. CDR3 size: 14 residues. Germline V gives CDR1 KGHSH, CDR2 LQKENI. This receptor was obtained from a young man in good health. J is TRBJ2-3 and V is TRBV18; a possible D gene is TRBD1 (5 bases). Specimen: naive CD4+ T cells sorted from blood. Subset meaning: CD45RA+ positively selected. CDR3 in DNA: TGTGCCAGCTCAACGAGACAGATCACAGATACGCAGTATTTT. Its protein is CASSTRQITDTQYF.